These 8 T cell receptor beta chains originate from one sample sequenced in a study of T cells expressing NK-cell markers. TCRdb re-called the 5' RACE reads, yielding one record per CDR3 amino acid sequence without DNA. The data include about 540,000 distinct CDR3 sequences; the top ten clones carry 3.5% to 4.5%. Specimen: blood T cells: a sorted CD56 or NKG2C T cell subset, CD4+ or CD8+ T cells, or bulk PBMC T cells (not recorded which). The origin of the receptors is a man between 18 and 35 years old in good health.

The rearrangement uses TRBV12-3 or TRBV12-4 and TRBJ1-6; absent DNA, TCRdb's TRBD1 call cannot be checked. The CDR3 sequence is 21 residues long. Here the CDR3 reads CASSSTRPGSAVSSYNSPLHF.

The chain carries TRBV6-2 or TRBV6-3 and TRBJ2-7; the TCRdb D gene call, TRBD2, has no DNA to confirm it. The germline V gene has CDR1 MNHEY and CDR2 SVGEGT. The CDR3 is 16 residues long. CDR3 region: CASSRGLAGSSYEQYF.

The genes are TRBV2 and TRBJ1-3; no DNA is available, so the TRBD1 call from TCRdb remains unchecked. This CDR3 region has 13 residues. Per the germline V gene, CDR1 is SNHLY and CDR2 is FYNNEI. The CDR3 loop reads CASSAGPGNTIYF.

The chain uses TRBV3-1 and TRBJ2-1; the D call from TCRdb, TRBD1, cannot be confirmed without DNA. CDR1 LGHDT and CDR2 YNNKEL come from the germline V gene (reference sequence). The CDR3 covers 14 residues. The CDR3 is CASSQHNPGTMTFF.

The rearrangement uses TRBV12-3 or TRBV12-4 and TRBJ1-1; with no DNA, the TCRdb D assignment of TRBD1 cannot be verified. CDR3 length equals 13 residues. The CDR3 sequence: CASSISRGPEAFF.

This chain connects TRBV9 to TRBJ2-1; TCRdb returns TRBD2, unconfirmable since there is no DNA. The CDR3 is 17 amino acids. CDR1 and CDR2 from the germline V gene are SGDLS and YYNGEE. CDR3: CASSGGGLAGAYNEQFF.

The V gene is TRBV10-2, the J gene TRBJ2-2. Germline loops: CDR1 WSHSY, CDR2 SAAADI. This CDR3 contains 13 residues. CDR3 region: CASRSFSRGELFF.

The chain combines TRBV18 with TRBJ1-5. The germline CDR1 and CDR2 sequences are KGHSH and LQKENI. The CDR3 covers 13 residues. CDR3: CASSREDYQPQHF.